This paragraph covers one T cell receptor (beta chain) sequence. Its antigen is unidentified. The V end lost 6 bases, the J end lost 13 bases, and 13 bases lay between the germline ends. The germline CDR1 and CDR2 sequences are ENHRY and SYGVKD. The CDR3 sequence is 11 residues long. The second PCR ran about 6 to 12 cycles with a sample-barcoded 5' primer and J-beta primers. Using its own MiXCR run on the 5' RACE reads, TCRdb lists one record per CDR3 protein. The sample carries around 1,700,000 distinct CDR3 sequences, 28% recorded once. The sample comes from a study of blood T cells in healthy people across ages. Samples had at least 7 million PBMCs isolated from them. The study's findings and limits: The recorded TCR beta diversity per million T cells decreased in a roughly linear manner with age.

Sample: blood. The rearrangement joins TRBV10-3 to TRBJ2-1; TRBD1 is a possible D gene (5 bases). This TCR was sampled from a woman in her 30s in good health. CDR3 sequence: CAIRGEETQFF. In DNA, the CDR3 is TGTGCCATCAGAGGGGAAGAGACCCAGTTCTTC.